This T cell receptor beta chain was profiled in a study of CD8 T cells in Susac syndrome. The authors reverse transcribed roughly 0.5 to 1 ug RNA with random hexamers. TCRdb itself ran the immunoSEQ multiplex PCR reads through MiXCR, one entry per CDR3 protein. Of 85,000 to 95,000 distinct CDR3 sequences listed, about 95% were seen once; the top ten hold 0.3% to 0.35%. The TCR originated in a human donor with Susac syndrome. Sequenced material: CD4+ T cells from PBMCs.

In DNA, the CDR3 is TGTGCCAGCAGCTACCAGGGGGAAAAAGGCTACACCTTC. Its translation: CASSYQGEKGYTF. This sequence joins TRBV7-9 and TRBJ1-2; TRBD1 matches at 7 bases. The trim removed 4 bases at V and 8 bases at J, leaving 7 bases unmatched. Looked up from germline, CDR1 is SEHNR and CDR2 is FQNEAQ (reference sequence). The CDR3 sequence is 13 residues long.